Reported below is one T cell receptor beta chain. The source of the sample is a study of control samples from healthy donors and cancer patients. Trimming cost V 4 bases and J 8 bases; bases outside gene matches: 3. CDR3 length: 14 residues. CDR1 and CDR2 from the germline V gene are LGHDT and YNNKEL (reference sequence). Clones were read by immunoSEQ multiplex PCR, and TCRdb kept only the in-frame ones, dropping some. The table lists some 160,000 clones, approximately 88% of them singletons. Sequencing used blood. The receptor's source is a man aged 25-45 years in good health. V and J are TRBV3-1 (or the pseudogene TRBV3-2) and TRBJ2-1, with 12 bases aligning to TRBD2. The CDR3 spells CASSPPSGRDEQFF. The CDR3 nucleotides read TGTGCCAGCAGCCCCCCTAGCGGGAGGGATGAGCAGTTCTTC.